A selection of T cell receptor beta chains follows, all from one sample in a study of CD8+ T cells in alopecia areata. Some clones are missing from TCRdb's copy, which holds only in-frame ones; the method was immunoSEQ multiplex PCR. The sample contains about 180,000 clones, about 63% of which appear only once. Specimen: CD4+ T cells sorted from blood, collected at week 0. All receptors come from a human donor with alopecia areata. Both conserved end residues are part of each CDR3. A D gene is named only where the DNA matches it firmly. Size is stated for part of the rows, as once, few or many counts, or as a class when the clone is expanded.

J,D,size,V,DNA,CDR3
TRBJ2-7,TRBD1,.,TRBV11-2,TGTGCCAGCAGCTGGGGATTGCGACAGGGGGTGTCCGAGCAGTACTTC,CASSWGLRQGVSEQYF
TRBJ1-5,.,few,TRBV2,TGTGCCAGCGGGGGACCGGGTGCCCAGCCCCAGCATTTT,CASGGPGAQPQHF
TRBJ2-3,TRBD2,.,TRBV14,TGTGCCAGCAGCCCCCCCGGACTAGCGACAGATACGCAGTATTTT,CASSPPGLATDTQYF
TRBJ2-5,TRBD2,.,TRBV6-8,TGTGCCAGCAGTTACTCGATAACTAGCGGGCACCAAGAGACCCAGTACTTC,CASSYSITSGHQETQYF
TRBJ1-2,.,.,TRBV30,TGTGCCTGGATTGAGGGACTAGGAGTGAATGGCTACACCTTC,CAWIEGLGVNGYTF
TRBJ1-1,TRBD1,few,TRBV27,TGTGCCAGCAGTGACAGGGGGAGCACTGAAGCTTTCTTT,CASSDRGSTEAFF
TRBJ1-6,.,once,TRBV29-1,TGCAGCGTTGTAATAGGTTCGGGTTCACCCCTCCACTTT,CSVVIGSGSPLHF
TRBJ1-2,TRBD1,once,TRBV4-3,TGCGCCAGCAGCCAACAAAGGGACAGGGGAAGGTATGGCTACACCTTC,CASSQQRDRGRYGYTF
TRBJ1-2,TRBD1,.,TRBV6-5,TGTGCCAGCAGACACACAGGGGGCGCACAGGATGGCTACACCTTC,CASRHTGGAQDGYTF
TRBJ1-6,.,few,TRBV30,TGTGCCTGGAAGGGAGAGGCAAATTCACCCCTCCACTTT,CAWKGEANSPLHF
TRBJ2-2,TRBD1,.,TRBV28,TGTGCCAGCACACAGGGGGCTGCGAACACCGGGGAGCTGTTTTTT,CASTQGAANTGELFF
TRBJ2-1,.,.,TRBV2,TGTGCCAGCAGTGAAGTGGCCAGCAATGAGCAGTTCTTC,CASSEVASNEQFF
TRBJ1-2,TRBD1,few,TRBV7-8,TGTGCCAGCAGCCATCGACAGGGGCAGAGTGGCTACACCTTC,CASSHRQGQSGYTF
TRBJ1-2,.,.,TRBV27,TGTGCCAGCAGTCCCCGATCCTCGACACTAGCTAACTATGGCTACACCTTC,CASSPRSSTLANYGYTF
TRBJ2-2,.,.,TRBV15,TGTGCCACCAGCACCTACACCGGGGAGCTGTTTTTT,CATSTYTGELFF
TRBJ1-2,.,.,TRBV7-9,TGTGCCAGCAGCTCCCTTCAGGACAGCTATGGCTACACCTTC,CASSSLQDSYGYTF
TRBJ1-2,.,.,TRBV30,TGTGCCTGGAGTCTACCGAACAGGGAGTATGGCTACACCTTC,CAWSLPNREYGYTF
TRBJ1-1,.,once,TRBV6-6,TGTGCCAGCAGTTACGCCAGGGATGTTCCTGAAGCTTTCTTT,CASSYARDVPEAFF
TRBJ2-3,.,.,TRBV10-3,TGTGCCATCAGTGACAGGGCGTTCACAGATACGCAGTATTTT,CAISDRAFTDTQYF
TRBJ2-5,TRBD2,.,TRBV15,TGTGCCACCTCTAGCGGCGAACCCCAAGAGACCCAGTACTTC,CATSSGEPQETQYF
TRBJ2-1,TRBD2,.,TRBV7-3,TGTGCCAGCAGCCAAGACGGGGGGAATGAGCAGTTCTTC,CASSQDGGNEQFF
TRBJ2-7,.,.,TRBV9,TGTGCCAGCAGCGCCGATGGATGGGGCTACGAGCAGTACTTC,CASSADGWGYEQYF
TRBJ2-5,TRBD1,.,TRBV5-1,TGCGCCAGCAGCTTGGGAGGGGGCATGGAAGAGACCCAGTACTTC,CASSLGGGMEETQYF
TRBJ2-5,.,.,TRBV5-5,TGTGCCAGCAGCTTGGAGGCAGACGTGACCCAGTACTTC,CASSLEADVTQYF
TRBJ1-5,.,few,TRBV6-6,TGTGCCAGCAGTTATTTATCGGGTCAGCCCCAGCATTTT,CASSYLSGQPQHF
TRBJ1-1,.,.,TRBV30,TGTGCCTGGACAGAGCAGGGGAACACTGAAGCTTTCTTT,CAWTEQGNTEAFF
TRBJ2-5,.,few,TRBV29-1,TGCAGCGCCACGCACGGCGGCCAAGAGACCCAGTACTTC,CSATHGGQETQYF
TRBJ2-7,.,once,TRBV30,TGTGCCTGGACAGGGGCCTACGAGCAGTACTTC,CAWTGAYEQYF
TRBJ2-1,TRBD1,.,TRBV29-1,TGCAGCGCCCGAAGGCAGGGGGAGAATGAGCAGTTCTTC,CSARRQGENEQFF
TRBJ2-5,.,.,TRBV11-1,TGTGCCAGCAGCTTAGGCCAGCAAGGAGAGACCCAGTACTTC,CASSLGQQGETQYF
TRBJ2-3,.,.,TRBV9,TGTGCCAGCAGCGTAGGAGGGCAGAGCACAGATACGCAGTATTTT,CASSVGGQSTDTQYF
TRBJ2-5,.,.,TRBV9,TGTGCCAGCAGCGTAGAGCCCTTCCAAGAGACCCAGTACTTC,CASSVEPFQETQYF
TRBJ2-3,TRBD2,.,TRBV7-6,TGTGCCAGCACTCTAGCGGGAAATAGCACAGATACGCAGTATTTT,CASTLAGNSTDTQYF
TRBJ2-5,.,.,TRBV29-1,TGCAGCGTTGAAGGACAGAGACCAGAAAGGACATTTTCGGAGACCCAGTACTTC,CSVEGQRPERTFSETQYF
TRBJ1-2,.,.,TRBV4-3,TGCGCCAGCAGCCAAGAGGGAGATTATGGCTACACCTTC,CASSQEGDYGYTF
TRBJ1-1,.,.,TRBV27,TGTGCCAGCAGTTTGGTTCCAGGGAAGACTGAAGCTTTCTTT,CASSLVPGKTEAFF
TRBJ2-3,.,.,TRBV10-2,TGCGCCAGCAGTGAGTCTAATTGGGGAGGCACAGATACGCAGTATTTT,CASSESNWGGTDTQYF
TRBJ2-7,.,few,TRBV11-2,TGTGCCAGCAGCCCGCAACAGGGAGGTGAGCAGTACTTC,CASSPQQGGEQYF
TRBJ1-1,TRBD1,.,TRBV6-5,TGTGCCAGCAGGGACAGGGCCGCCACTGAAGCTTTCTTT,CASRDRAATEAFF
TRBJ1-1,.,.,TRBV29-1,TGCAGCGTGCAACGACAGATGAACACTGAAGCTTTCTTT,CSVQRQMNTEAFF
TRBJ2-7,.,.,TRBV29-1,TGCAGCGTTGCGGCAGGGATTCACTCCTACGAGCAGTACTTC,CSVAAGIHSYEQYF
TRBJ1-1,.,.,TRBV5-1,TGCGCCAGCAAGGCGGGGACTGAAGCTTTCTTT,CASKAGTEAFF
TRBJ1-6,.,.,TRBV25-1,TGTGCCAGCAGTGAATCGGGGAGTTCACCCCTCCACTTT,CASSESGSSPLHF
TRBJ1-3,TRBD1,few,TRBV28,TGTGCCAGCAGTACAGGGGCTGGAAACACCATATATTTT,CASSTGAGNTIYF
TRBJ1-2,.,.,TRBV2,TGTGCCAGCAGTGAATTGGACAGAAACTATGGCTACACCTTC,CASSELDRNYGYTF
TRBJ2-1,TRBD1,.,TRBV14,TGTGCCAGCAGCCCCGTAACAGGGGTCAATGAGCAGTTCTTC,CASSPVTGVNEQFF